The present entry profiles one T cell receptor beta chain with its context. Its matching antigen is unknown. The sample originates from a study of cytomegalovirus exposure and HLA in healthy donors. About the research overall: Early released data had about 80 million unique TCRs, all coming from HLA-typed donors.

Study-level results: Sequencing artifact likely explains a cluster of highly shared sequence variants. Reportedly, TCR beta sequences accurately predicted HLA-A and HLA-B alleles in most subjects.

Primers: 60 Vbeta forward and 13 Jbeta reverse. In the authors' workflow: Per a later analysis, the number of unique TCR beta chains was some 75 million, of which around 9.9 million were shared. The method was immunoSEQ multiplex PCR; TCRdb's version includes in-frame clones alone and lacks a portion of them. V and J calls and clone size are copied from that table; D and trimming were computed from the DNA. The data contain some 130,000 clones, more than 75% of them singletons. This CDR3 is 12 amino acids long. The germline V gene has CDR1 GTSNPN and CDR2 SVGIG (reference sequence). V was shortened by 4 bases and J by 5 bases, with 9 bases between the two germline ends.

V usage is TRBV30 and J usage is TRBJ2-1; D is uncertain. The specimen was PBMCs. This sequence was found in a man aged 25 to 40 in good health and CMV-seronegative. The CDR3 coding sequence is TGTGCCTGGAAGCGATTAGACAATGAGCAGTTCTTC. Translating gives CAWKRLDNEQFF.